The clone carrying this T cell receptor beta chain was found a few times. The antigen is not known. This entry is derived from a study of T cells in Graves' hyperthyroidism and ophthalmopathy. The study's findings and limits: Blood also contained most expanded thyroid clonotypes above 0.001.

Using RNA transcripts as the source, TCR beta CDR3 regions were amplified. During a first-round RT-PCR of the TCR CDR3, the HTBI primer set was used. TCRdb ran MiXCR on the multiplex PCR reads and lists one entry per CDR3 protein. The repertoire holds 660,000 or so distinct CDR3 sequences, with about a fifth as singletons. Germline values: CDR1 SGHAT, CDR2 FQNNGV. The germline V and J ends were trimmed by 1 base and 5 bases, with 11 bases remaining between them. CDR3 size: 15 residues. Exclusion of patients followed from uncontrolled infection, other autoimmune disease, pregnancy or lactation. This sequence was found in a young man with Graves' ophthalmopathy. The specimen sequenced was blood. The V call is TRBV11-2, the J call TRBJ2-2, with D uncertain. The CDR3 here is CASSLVVPTTGELFF. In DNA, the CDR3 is TGTGCCAGCAGCTTAGTGGTTCCGACGACCGGGGAGCTGTTTTTT.